The 9 T cell receptor beta chains below were found in one sample sequenced in a study of post-analysis software for immune sequencing data. Their target antigens are unknown. Every TCR beta cDNA library bore unique molecular identifiers. TCRdb independently ran MiXCR on the PCR reads; one entry per CDR3 protein. This sample carries about 460,000 distinct CDR3 sequences, approximately 45% of them seen once, and the ten largest clones take about an eighth. Findings and limits, study-wide: In patients, about five TRBV segments were more frequent than in controls, with TRBV5-6, TRBV5-1 and TRBV20-1 among them.

Sequences were obtained from blood. These receptors were collected from a girl aged 5 to 17 with multiple sclerosis.

V and J are TRBV20-1 and TRBJ2-5, with D perhaps matching TRBD1 or TRBD2 (5 bases each). Germline V lookup: CDR1 DFQATT, CDR2 SNEGSKA (reference sequence). CDR3 length equals 11 residues. V was cut by 7 bases and J by 3 bases, with 9 bases left in between. The CDR3 nucleotides read TGCAGTGGAGGGGCCAAAGAGACCCAGTACTTC. Protein: CSGGAKETQYF.

This clonotype turned up a few times. This chain connects TRBV6-6 to TRBJ1-2, with TRBD1 matching 8 bases. The V and J ends lost 5 bases and 8 bases, in that order; junction bases with no gene match: 13. Germline V gene data show CDR1 as MNHNY and CDR2 as SVGAGI (reference sequence). This CDR3 has 15 residues. The CDR3 protein is CASSRFLQGARGYTF. CDR3 coding DNA: TGTGCCAGCAGTCGGTTTCTTCAGGGGGCGCGGGGCTACACCTTC.

This clonotype was counted at least ten times. The chain combines TRBV12-3 or TRBV12-4 with TRBJ2-7; maybe TRBD1 (5 bases). The CDR3 has 14 residues. V lost 2 bases and J 1 base, leaving 9 bases between the germline ends. The CDR3 sequence: CASSLYQGSYEQYF. DNA for the CDR3: TGTGCCAGCAGTTTATACCAGGGATCCTACGAGCAGTACTTC.

The sample holds a few counts of this clonotype. This rearrangement joins TRBV20-1 to TRBJ2-5; D could derive from TRBD1 or TRBD2 (5 bases each). Per the germline V gene, CDR1 is DFQATT and CDR2 is SNEGSKA (reference sequence). This CDR3 spans 14 amino acids. The V gene lost 6 bases and the J gene lost 2 bases, with 16 bases spanning the gap. The CDR3 DNA sequence: TGCAGTGCCCTGGCCGGGACGGTGCAAGAGACCCAGTACTTC. Amino acids: CSALAGTVQETQYF.

The chain uses TRBV7-9 and TRBJ1-4; D is undetermined. CDR1 and CDR2 (germline): SEHNR, FQNEAQ (reference sequence). The ends were cut back, 1 base at V and 8 bases at J, with 5 bases in the middle. The CDR3 sequence is 12 residues long. As DNA, the CDR3 is TGTGCCAGCAGCTTAGTAGAGGAAAAACTGTTTTTT. Protein: CASSLVEEKLFF.

In the case of this clonotype: Relative to the germline gene, one junction end is altered; a read error may explain this. The genes are TRBV28 and TRBJ2-1, with D tentatively TRBD1 (5 bases). The CDR3 has 16 amino acids. Germline lookup yields CDR1 MDHEN and CDR2 SYDVKM. The CDR3 region has the DNA TGTGCCAGCAGTTTCCCCCTGGGGCTGGGGTACAACGAGCAGTTCTTC. Translating it yields CASSFPLGLGYNEQFF.

This clonotype showed up many times. The genes are TRBV13 and TRBJ1-4; TRBD1 aligns across 12 bases. Germline V CDR1 and CDR2: PRHDT, FYEKMQ (reference sequence). The CDR3 extends over 16 amino acids. The junction had 5 bases not matched to a gene; V was cut back by 3 bases and J by 6 bases. The CDR3 DNA sequence: TGTGCCAGCAGCTTCGGGACAGGGGGCGCGGATGAAAAACTGTTTTTT. It specifies CASSFGTGGADEKLFF.

The rearrangement uses TRBV6-5 and TRBJ2-3, with TRBD2 as a possible D gene (5 bases). The length of the CDR3 is 13 residues. V dropped 8 bases and J dropped 3 bases, with 12 bases sitting between them. Germline assignment: CDR1 MNHEY and CDR2 SVGAGI. CDR3 DNA: TGTGCCAGCGGCGGTGGGAGAACAGATACGCAGTATTTT. This translates into CASGGGRTDTQYF.

This clonotype was seen a few times. The V and J genes are TRBV20-1 and TRBJ1-1; a possible D gene is TRBD1 (5 bases). CDR3 length: 13 residues. Trimming left V 3 bases short and J 1 base short, with 9 bases between. CDR1 and CDR2 (germline): DFQATT, SNEGSKA (reference sequence). The CDR3 region is CSASKGTNTEAFF. For the CDR3, the DNA is TGCAGTGCTAGTAAGGGGACGAACACTGAAGCTTTCTTT.